These 23 T cell receptor beta chains originate from one sample sequenced in a study of control samples from healthy donors and cancer patients. Profiling relied on immunoSEQ multiplex PCR, and the TCRdb table lists in-frame clones only, not all of them. Of about 170,000 clones listed, about 90% are singletons. Sequencing was carried out using blood. All receptors derive from a young man in good health.

The V and J genes are TRBV30 and TRBJ2-3, with 14 nucleotides matching TRBD2. CDR1 is GTSNPN, CDR2 SVGIG, per germline (reference sequence). The V gene end was trimmed by 4 bases and the J gene end by 11 bases; junction bases not matched to a gene: 17. This CDR3 has 17 amino acids. In nucleotides, the CDR3 is TGTGCCTGGATCGGGACTAGCGGGGGCCCATCAAGAGTAGGGCAGTATTTT. Protein: CAWIGTSGGPSRVGQYF.

The V gene is TRBV15, the J gene TRBJ2-6; perhaps TRBD2 as D (5 bases). The V gene's germline CDR1 is LNHNV and CDR2 YYDKDF (reference sequence). This CDR3 is 18 amino acids long. The germline V and J ends were trimmed by 0 bases and 0 bases, with 12 bases remaining between them. This CDR3 is CATSRDAGSFSGANVLTF. The CDR3 DNA reads TGTGCCACCAGCAGAGATGCGGGCAGCTTCTCTGGGGCCAACGTCCTGACTTTC.

The chain uses TRBV4-1 and TRBJ2-2, with 7 bases aligning to TRBD1. Trimming removed 0 bases from V and 3 bases from J; junction bases left unmatched: 4. The CDR3 loop spans 16 amino acids. CDR1 MGHRA and CDR2 YSYEKL come from the germline V gene. The CDR3 here is CASSQERTGYTGELFF. The CDR3 nucleotides are TGCGCCAGCAGCCAAGAGCGGACAGGTTACACCGGGGAGCTGTTTTTT.

CDR3 in amino acids: CSVETQYF. DNA for the CDR3: TGCAGCGTGGAGACCCAGTACTTC. The V gene is TRBV29-1, the J gene TRBJ2-5; no reliable D call. This CDR3 spans 8 amino acids. CDR1 and CDR2 from the germline V gene are SQVTM and ANQGSEA. Trimming stripped 6 bases from V and 5 bases from J, with 1 base between.

This clone has a single count. This chain connects TRBV10-3 to TRBJ2-5, with TRBD2 matching over 10 bases. Germline loops: CDR1 ENHRY, CDR2 SYGVKD. The CDR3 sequence is 15 residues long. Losses at the gene ends were 6 bases for V and 5 bases for J; bases not matched to a gene: 9. The CDR3 coding sequence is TGTGCCATCAGCCCCACTAGCGGGGTTGGGGAGACCCAGTACTTC. Encoded protein: CAISPTSGVGETQYF.

This chain joins TRBV6-5 and TRBJ2-5; TRBD1 matches 8 bases. CDR1 is MNHEY and CDR2 is SVGAGI in the germline V gene. J lost 4 bases, V lost 6 bases, and 7 bases had no gene match. The CDR3 length is 14 residues. CDR3 sequence reads: CASSYGQGRETQYF. For the CDR3, the DNA is TGTGCCAGCAGCTATGGACAGGGTAGAGAGACCCAGTACTTC.

CDR3 loop: CASKPGQGLGKLFF. In nucleotides, the CDR3 is TGTGCCAGCAAGCCTGGGCAGGGTTTAGGAAAACTGTTTTTT. V usage is TRBV2 and J usage is TRBJ1-4, with D perhaps matching TRBD1 (5 bases). This CDR3 has 14 residues. The V gene's germline CDR1 is SNHLY and CDR2 FYNNEI. Trimming took 7 bases from V and 10 from J, leaving 19 bases between them.

V is TRBV18 and J is TRBJ1-6; no definite D call. The CDR3 loop spans 14 amino acids. Trimming took 3 bases from V and 16 from J, leaving 19 bases between them. Germline V lookup: CDR1 KGHSH, CDR2 LQKENI. The CDR3 DNA follows: TGTGCCAGCTCACCGGGCTTAGCAGAAACTACTCTCCACTTT. This gives the protein CASSPGLAETTLHF.

The rearrangement joins TRBV3-1 (or the pseudogene TRBV3-2) to TRBJ2-3; maybe TRBD2 (6 bases). The germline V gene has CDR1 LGHDT and CDR2 YNNKEL (reference sequence). This CDR3 spans 17 amino acids. The V gene lost 5 bases and the J gene lost 4 bases, with 22 bases spanning the gap. CDR3 DNA sequence: TGTGCCAGCAGCGCCATGCTACAGGTCGGGAGTGCAGATACGCAGTATTTT. This translates into CASSAMLQVGSADTQYF.

CDR3 amino acids: CASSPRASETQYF. The CDR3 DNA follows: TGTGCCAGCTCACCCCGGGCGTCAGAGACCCAGTACTTC. This chain links TRBV18 with TRBJ2-5, with unresolved D. This CDR3 comprises 13 residues. Trimming shortened V by 3 bases and J by 4 bases, and 9 bases separated the two germline ends. The germline V gene encodes CDR1 KGHSH and CDR2 LQKENI.

The chain couples TRBV12-3 or TRBV12-4 to TRBJ1-3; the D is unclear. The CDR3 has 12 residues. Trimming took 3 bases from V and 4 from J, leaving 4 bases between them. The CDR3: CASSFSGNTIYF. The CDR3, as DNA: TGTGCCAGCAGTTTTTCCGGAAACACCATATATTTT.

V is TRBV9 and J is TRBJ2-1; 8 nucleotides agree with TRBD1. The CDR3 consists of 15 residues. The trim removed 3 bases at V and 12 bases at J, leaving 14 bases unmatched. Germline lookup yields CDR1 SGDLS and CDR2 YYNGEE. CDR3: CASSAAGGASFRQFF. The CDR3 DNA is TGTGCCAGCAGCGCCGCAGGGGGCGCGAGCTTCAGGCAGTTCTTC.

The CDR3: CAGGRQGGGNSPLHF. The CDR3 DNA reads as TGTGCGGGCGGGCGGCAGGGTGGGGGTAATTCACCCCTCCACTTT. The chain uses TRBV2 and TRBJ1-6; TRBD1 might be the D (5 bases). The germline gives CDR1 SNHLY, CDR2 FYNNEI. The CDR3 totals 15 residues.

The chain couples TRBV5-6 to TRBJ1-2, with D hard to call. Germline V lookup: CDR1 SGHDT, CDR2 YYEEEE. V lost 4 bases to trimming and J lost 4 bases, with 11 bases between them. The length of the CDR3 is 13 residues. The CDR3 sequence is CASSVIGSYGYTF. The CDR3 region has the DNA TGTGCCAGCAGCGTTATTGGCTCCTATGGCTACACCTTC. Full variable domain (outside the CDR3, taken from reference TRBV5-6 and TRBJ1-2): DAGVTQSPTHLIKTRGQQVTLRCSPKSGHDTVSWYQQALGQGPQFIFQYYEEEERQRGNFPDRFSGHQFPNYSSELNVNALLLGDSALYLCASSVIGSYGYTFGSGTRLTVV.

The chain recombines TRBV6-2 or TRBV6-3 with TRBJ2-3, with 7 bases matching TRBD2. Looked up from germline, CDR1 is MNHEY and CDR2 is SVGEGT. The CDR3 totals 12 residues. J lost 10 bases, V lost 5 bases, and 6 bases had no gene match. In DNA, the CDR3 is TGTGCCAGCAGTGCTAGACTAGCCGCGCAGTATTTT. Protein product: CASSARLAAQYF.

Note on this clone: The junction shows a germline mismatch at one end, possibly a read error. The chain employs TRBV3-1 (or the pseudogene TRBV3-2) and TRBJ2-3; the D gene is possibly TRBD2 (5 bases). The V gene's germline CDR1 is LGHDT and CDR2 YNNKEL (reference sequence). This CDR3 comprises 14 residues. CDR3 in amino acids: CASSQVPPPTGKTF. CDR3 in DNA: TGTGCCAGCAGCCAAGTACCGCCGCCCACCGGGAAGACTTTT.

The rearrangement uses TRBV15 and TRBJ2-3, with D perhaps TRBD2 (6 bases). This CDR3 has 15 amino acids. Trimming took off 1 base at V and 6 bases at J, with 14 bases between the two ends. Per germline, CDR1 LNHNV and CDR2 YYDKDF (reference sequence). The CDR3 DNA sequence: TGTGCCACCAGCAGAGCGCAGACTAGTTCTGATACGCAGTATTTT. Translating it yields CATSRAQTSSDTQYF.

The chain carries TRBV5-1 and TRBJ2-7, with D perhaps given as TRBD1 or TRBD2 (5 bases each). CDR3 length: 15 residues. CDR1 is SGHRS, CDR2 YFSETQ, per germline. V was trimmed by 1 base and J by 4 bases, leaving 15 bases between them. CDR3 nucleotide sequence: TGCGCCAGCAGCTTGAATACGGGGCCCATGTACGAGCAGTACTTC. This gives the protein CASSLNTGPMYEQYF.

The chain carries TRBV2 and TRBJ1-5; no clear D gene. The CDR3 extends over 16 amino acids. V lost 8 bases, J lost 1 base, and 18 bases lay in between. The germline gives CDR1 SNHLY, CDR2 FYNNEI. DNA of the CDR3: TGTGCCAGCCAGGCTATGGGTTTTGGGAGCAATCAGCCCCAGCATTTT. The encoded protein is CASQAMGFGSNQPQHF.

The chain links TRBV6-5 to TRBJ2-2, with unresolved D. Trimming removed 9 bases at V and 8 bases at J, with 13 bases between. Germline V CDR1 and CDR2: MNHEY, SVGAGI. The CDR3 has 12 amino acids. The CDR3 here is CASHLTGGELFF. For the CDR3, the DNA is TGTGCCAGTCACCTCACTGGGGGGGAGCTGTTTTTT.

The chain has TRBV28 and TRBJ2-6; 7 nucleotides agree with TRBD2. The CDR3 extends over 22 amino acids. With V trimmed by 4 bases and J by 0 bases, 21 bases remained unmatched. Germline-derived CDR1 and CDR2 are MDHEN and SYDVKM. The DNA for the CDR3 is TGTGCCAGCAGTTCTCTCCACCGTGGGGGGGATACTCTCTTCTCTGGGGCCAACGTCCTGACTTTC. It encodes CASSSLHRGGDTLFSGANVLTF.

The V call is TRBV7-2, the J call TRBJ1-2, with D possibly TRBD1 on 6 matching bases. The CDR3 contains 15 residues. The germline CDR1 and CDR2 sequences are SGHTA and FQGNSA. V dropped 5 bases and J dropped 4 bases, with 17 bases sitting between them. For the CDR3, the DNA is TGTGCCAGCAGCGACTGGGTCCAGGGGTCCTATGGCTACACCTTC. This gives the protein CASSDWVQGSYGYTF.

The chain employs TRBV2 and TRBJ2-2; no reliable D call. The V and J ends lost 7 bases and 9 bases respectively, with 9 bases between them. Germline CDR1 is SNHLY and CDR2 is FYNNEI. The CDR3 totals 11 residues. CDR3 sequence reads: CASTLDRELFF. For the CDR3, the DNA is TGTGCCAGCACGCTAGACAGGGAGCTGTTTTTT.